This T cell receptor (beta chain) was identified during a study of blood T cell repertoires in COVID-19. On the study more broadly: There were acute and convalescent COVID-19 samples, and they came from the United States, Italy and Spain.

The method was immunoSEQ multiplex PCR; TCRdb's version includes in-frame clones alone and lacks a portion of them. The sample includes some 160,000 clones, more than 75% of them seen just once. Patients of the Seattle cohort, enrolled during active infection, were followed longitudinally. Trimming stripped 2 bases from V and 5 bases from J, with 16 bases between. From germline, CDR1 is SGHTA and CDR2 FQGNSA. The CDR3 length is 16 residues. This sequence joins TRBV7-2 and TRBJ1-5; tentative D call: TRBD1 (5 bases). Sequenced input: peripheral blood. This clonotype was sampled from an elderly woman with COVID-19, enrolled during active disease. The CDR3: CASSLFPGLSDQPQHF. CDR3 sequence (DNA): TGTGCCAGCAGCTTATTCCCGGGACTTAGTGATCAGCCCCAGCATTTT.